The present TCR beta chain was sequenced within a study of a mutant IDH1 vaccine in newly diagnosed glioma. Looked up from germline, CDR1 is MNHEY and CDR2 is SVGAGI. The CDR3 loop spans 16 amino acids. Trimming cost V 2 bases and J 0 bases, with 8 bases left between them. TCRdb's table, derived via immunoSEQ multiplex PCR, lists solely in-frame clones and lacks some. The sample gives 75,000 to 100,000 clones, over 75% of which show up once; about 5.2% is in the top ten. Time point defined: baseline, week 1 (first vaccination visit). As to treatment: pre-vaccination baseline after standard-of-care therapy. Donors had new WHO grade 3 or 4 IDH1-mutant, ATRX-lost astrocytomas. This clone was seen only a few times.

The origin of this receptor is a man in his forties or fifties with glioma. Some clones in this sample may be carry-over from other donors' samples. The chain uses TRBV6-5 and TRBJ1-6, with D unclear. The sample was PBMCs, taken from a glioma patient treated with radiotherapy, temozolomide or both. CDR3 bases: TGTGCCAGCAGTTACGCCGCCAGCTCCTATAATTCACCCCTCCACTTT. Its translation is CASSYAASSYNSPLHF.